A selection of T cell receptor beta chains follows, all from one sample in a study of CD8+ T cells in alopecia areata. Assay used: immunoSEQ multiplex PCR; TCRdb lists only in-frame clones, some missing. The sample holds over 200,000 clones, around 62% seen once. The sample consisted of CD4+ T cells sorted from blood, taken at week 0. These TCRs come from a human donor with alopecia areata. CDR3s include the opening cysteine and the closing phenylalanine or tryptophan. A D gene is named only where the DNA matches it firmly.

D gene	J gene	V gene	CDR3 protein
TRBD1	TRBJ1-2	TRBV5-1	CASSLLGQHNYGYTF
.	TRBJ1-5	TRBV30	CAWSGSNQPQHF
TRBD1	TRBJ1-6	TRBV5-1	CASSTDRGYNSPLHF
.	TRBJ1-5	TRBV15	CATSRRPAGSNQPQHF
.	TRBJ2-3	TRBV4-1	CASSQVNLISTDTQYF
TRBD1	TRBJ2-7	TRBV18	CASSPPDRILQF
.	TRBJ1-2	TRBV5-4	CASSLGQGNYGYTF
.	TRBJ1-1	TRBV29-1	CSVVIAEGGNTEAFF
.	TRBJ1-2	TRBV9	CASSASGTMGGYTF
.	TRBJ1-2	TRBV2	CASSVGGRNYGYTF
TRBD2	TRBJ2-7	TRBV29-1	CSAGEGLYEQYF
.	TRBJ1-1	TRBV4-1	CASSQDRAYTEAFF
.	TRBJ2-7	TRBV2	CASKETYEQYF
TRBD1	TRBJ1-2	TRBV5-1	CASSFGTGIINYGYTF
TRBD2	TRBJ2-4	TRBV6-1	CASSTRGGGIQYF
TRBD1	TRBJ2-7	TRBV4-1	CASSQPTRGLTYEQYF
.	TRBJ1-1	TRBV2	CASSAGFEAFF
TRBD2	TRBJ2-1	TRBV12-5	CASGLVLAGGGYNEQFF
.	TRBJ2-1	TRBV29-1	CSVRGGLNEQFF
.	TRBJ2-3	TRBV5-1	CASRATDTQYF
.	TRBJ2-3	TRBV5-1	CASSLGLTDTQYF
.	TRBJ1-2	TRBV15	CATSEGSNYGYTF
.	TRBJ2-7	TRBV30	CAWSPRAGLISYEQYF
TRBD2	TRBJ2-3	TRBV5-1	CASSFRLAGSTDTQYF
.	TRBJ1-2	TRBV9	CASSARWGWDYGYTF
TRBD1	TRBJ1-1	TRBV5-1	CASRALGQREAFF
.	TRBJ1-2	TRBV4-1	CASSPSDRNNYGYTF
.	TRBJ1-2	TRBV6-5	CASSYAGREYGYTF
.	TRBJ1-2	TRBV15	CATSREGGPHTF
.	TRBJ1-2	TRBV10-3	CAIRALSYGYTF
.	TRBJ2-3	TRBV30	CAWNGWSSTDTQYF
.	TRBJ1-1	TRBV5-1	CASSLDGGTEAFF
.	TRBJ1-5	TRBV5-4	CASSLQGQPQHF
.	TRBJ2-3	TRBV5-1	CASSLAVKSTSTDTQYF
TRBD1	TRBJ1-5	TRBV25-1	CASSADRGNQPQHF
.	TRBJ2-7	TRBV19	CASSPRGGGRKQYF
TRBD1	TRBJ2-1	TRBV18	CASYRDRSYNEQFF
TRBD1	TRBJ1-6	TRBV27	CASSLTGTGSPLHF